This T cell receptor (beta chain) comes out of a study of blood T cell repertoires in COVID-19. Enrollees, about 18 to 89 years old, lived in approximately 24 US areas. Assay: immunoSEQ multiplex PCR; the TCRdb copy retains only in-frame clones and omits some. In the table there are a few hundred thousand clones, over 75% of which are singletons. The CDR3 loop spans 13 amino acids. Germline assignment: CDR1 SQVTM and CDR2 ANQGSEA. V gave up 5 bases and J gave up 1 base; unmatched junction bases: 3. The sequenced sample consisted of PBMCs or T cells enriched from blood (not recorded which). The TCR sequence derives from a man in his forties or fifties who had recovered from COVID-19. The V and J genes are TRBV29-1 and TRBJ1-2, with 8 bases fitting TRBD1. In nucleotides, the CDR3 is TGCAGCGTTCGGGGACAGGTTAACTATGGCTACACCTTC. Amino acid sequence: CSVRGQVNYGYTF.